This passage covers 18 T cell receptor beta chains from one sample sequenced in a study of OX40 agonist ivuxolimab in advanced cancers. The repertoire was sequenced with immunoSEQ multiplex PCR; TCRdb's copy has only in-frame clones and lacks some. Among nearly 85,000 clones listed, less than 85% were seen once. The material was CD4+ or CD8+ T cells sorted from blood, obtained in a trial of the OX40 agonist ivuxolimab. Every receptor here comes from an adult with an advanced solid tumor such as melanoma, head and neck, liver or kidney cancer.

This clone occurred once. The chain has TRBV5-5 and TRBJ1-2; no definite D call. This CDR3 has 12 amino acids. Germline CDR1 is SGHKS and CDR2 is YYEKEE (reference sequence). V was shortened by 3 bases and J by 4 bases, with 7 bases between the two germline ends. In DNA form, the CDR3 reads TGTGCCAGCAGCTCTCAGGTCTATGGCTACACCTTC. Its translation: CASSSQVYGYTF.

This clone turned up a few times. The chain combines TRBV7-6 with TRBJ1-2; D might be TRBD1 (5 bases). The V and J ends lost 0 bases and 2 bases respectively, with 7 bases between them. The CDR3 is 14 residues long. CDR1 is SGHVS and CDR2 is FNYEAQ in the germline V gene. This chain's CDR3 is CASSLAGANYGYTF. The CDR3 region has the DNA TGTGCCAGCAGCTTAGCAGGGGCGAACTATGGCTACACCTTC.

V and J are TRBV25-1 and TRBJ1-3, with D possibly TRBD1 on 5 matching bases. The CDR3 spans 18 residues. Trimming shortened V by 4 bases and J by 0 bases, and 19 bases separated the two germline ends. CDR1 is MGHDK, CDR2 SYGVNS, per germline. The CDR3 coding sequence is TGTGCCAGCAGTGGCGATAGTGGGACGGCGAGCTCTGGAAACACCATATATTTT. It translates to CASSGDSGTASSGNTIYF.

This rearrangement joins TRBV5-8 to TRBJ2-1; D gene uncertain. V lost 2 bases and J lost 10, with 7 bases in between. There are 11 residues in the CDR3. Germline CDR1 SGHTS, CDR2 YDEGEE. The CDR3 DNA sequence: TGTGCCAGCAGCTTCGTAAAGGAGCAGTTCTTC. This codes for CASSFVKEQFF.

This chain connects TRBV9 to TRBJ1-1; 7 nucleotides agree with TRBD1. CDR1 SGDLS and CDR2 YYNGEE come from the germline V gene. Losses at the gene ends were 4 bases for V and 3 bases for J; bases not matched to a gene: 15. The length of the CDR3 is 17 residues. Here the CDR3 reads CASSPRQGPPEDTEAFF. CDR3 in DNA: TGTGCCAGCAGCCCCCGACAGGGCCCTCCTGAGGACACTGAAGCTTTCTTT.

The genes are TRBV5-5 and TRBJ1-1; 8 bases fit TRBD1. The germline V gene has CDR1 SGHKS and CDR2 YYEKEE (reference sequence). This CDR3 comprises 18 residues. Trimming at V came to 4 bases and at J to 5 bases, leaving 19 bases not matched to a gene. CDR3 DNA: TGTGCCAGCAGCCCAAATTACCGGACAGGGACCCTTAAGACTGAAGCTTTCTTT. Encoded protein: CASSPNYRTGTLKTEAFF.

The chain links TRBV7-2 to TRBJ1-2, with 11 positions matching TRBD1. Trimming cost V 4 bases and J 0 bases; bases outside gene matches: 7. This CDR3 is built from 17 residues. Germline V gene data show CDR1 as SGHTA and CDR2 as FQGNSA. This CDR3 reads CASSYGQGALANYGYTF. DNA for the CDR3: TGTGCCAGCAGCTACGGACAGGGGGCTTTAGCTAACTATGGCTACACCTTC.

The rearrangement links TRBV25-1 to TRBJ1-5; D uncertain. Germline V gene sequence: CDR1 MGHDK, CDR2 SYGVNS. Trimming removed 6 bases from V and 3 bases from J, with 12 bases in between. This CDR3 is 14 amino acids long. The CDR3 DNA reads TGTGCCAGCAGAAAACGCATATTCAATCAGCCCCAGCATTTT. It encodes CASRKRIFNQPQHF.

The chain links TRBV2 to TRBJ1-5, with D perhaps matching TRBD1 (5 bases). The CDR3 extends over 16 amino acids. Per the germline V gene, CDR1 is SNHLY and CDR2 is FYNNEI. Trimming pared 4 bases from V and 7 bases from J, leaving 20 bases between. The DNA for the CDR3 is TGTGCCAGCAGTGGGGTTGCGACAGAGAGCGGGCAGCCCCAGCATTTT. Amino acids: CASSGVATESGQPQHF.

Concerning this clone: Germline and junction disagree at one end, which may indicate a read error. The chain uses TRBV7-7 and TRBJ2-5; 8 bases are shared with TRBD1. The CDR3 has 16 residues. The germline V gene encodes CDR1 SSHAT and CDR2 FNYEAQ (reference sequence). CDR3 sequence: CASSFDPGQVQGTQYF. DNA of the CDR3: TGTGCCAGCAGCTTTGACCCGGGACAGGTCCAAGGGACCCAGTACTTC.

The chain combines TRBV10-2 with TRBJ2-3, with D hard to call. Germline V gene lookup returns CDR1 WSHSY and CDR2 SAAADI. CDR3 length equals 13 residues. The V end lost 7 bases, the J end lost 0 bases, and 8 bases lay between the germline ends. DNA for the CDR3: TGCGCCAGCACCAAGGGCAGCACAGATACGCAGTATTTT. Translated: CASTKGSTDTQYF.

This clone was seen just once. The chain is built from TRBV27 and TRBJ1-3, with 8 nucleotides matching TRBD1. Trimming cost V 5 bases and J 0 bases; bases outside gene matches: 9. Germline V gene lookup returns CDR1 MNHEY and CDR2 SMNVEV (reference sequence). The CDR3 totals 17 residues. CDR3 DNA sequence: TGTGCCAGCAGTCCAGGACAGGGAAAGAGCTCTGGAAACACCATATATTTT. Translation: CASSPGQGKSSGNTIYF.

This clone was counted once. The genes are TRBV10-2 and TRBJ2-7, with a weak D call TRBD2 (6 bases). Germline lookup yields CDR1 WSHSY and CDR2 SAAADI. This CDR3 region has 16 residues. V dropped 4 bases and J dropped 2 bases, with 18 bases sitting between them. CDR3 nucleotides: TGCGCCAGCAGTGGGTCTTCGCGGGGTATTCCCTACGAGCAGTACTTC. Amino acid sequence: CASSGSSRGIPYEQYF.

V and J are TRBV5-6 and TRBJ1-4; a possible D gene is TRBD1 (5 bases). This CDR3 is built from 13 residues. CDR1 and CDR2 (germline): SGHDT, YYEEEE. The V and J ends lost 4 bases and 4 bases respectively, with 8 bases between them. CDR3 sequence (DNA): TGTGCCAGCAGCGACAGAAATAATGAAAAACTGTTTTTT. Amino acid sequence: CASSDRNNEKLFF. Drawing the rest from reference TRBV5-6 and TRBJ1-4, the complete variable domain is DAGVTQSPTHLIKTRGQQVTLRCSPKSGHDTVSWYQQALGQGPQFIFQYYEEEERQRGNFPDRFSGHQFPNYSSELNVNALLLGDSALYLCASSDRNNEKLFFGSGTQLSVL.

The chain combines TRBV5-4 with TRBJ2-3, with 7 bases identical to TRBD1. Germline values: CDR1 SGHNT, CDR2 YYREEE (reference sequence). The CDR3 runs to 15 residues. Trimming at V came to 2 bases and at J to 7 bases, leaving 10 bases not matched to a gene. CDR3 region: CASSFQLGGRHTQYF. CDR3 nucleotide sequence: TGTGCCAGCAGCTTTCAACTAGGGGGCCGTCATACGCAGTATTTT. Variable domain in full (rest from reference TRBV5-4 and TRBJ2-3): ETGVTQSPTHLIKTRGQQVTLRCSSQSGHNTVSWYQQALGQGPQFIFQYYREEENGRGNFPPRFSGLQFPNYSSELNVNALELDDSALYLCASSFQLGGRHTQYFGPGTRLTVL.

The V and J genes are TRBV10-2 and TRBJ2-2, with TRBD2 matching 8 bases. Trimming took 3 bases from V and 6 from J; bases not matched to a gene: 6. The CDR3 contains 15 residues. Looked up from germline, CDR1 is WSHSY and CDR2 is SAAADI. The DNA for the CDR3 is TGCGCCAGCAGTGATCGGGGGGGTCTAGCCGGGGAGCTGTTTTTT. This gives the protein CASSDRGGLAGELFF.

The table lists this clone with a few counts. V usage is TRBV18 and J usage is TRBJ1-6; 7 nucleotides align to TRBD1. V shed 3 bases and J 7 bases; nucleotides not matched to a gene: 6. Germline V gives CDR1 KGHSH, CDR2 LQKENI. The CDR3 has 15 residues. CDR3 DNA: TGTGCCAGCTCACCCGGACAGGTGGCGAATTCACCCCTCCACTTT. It encodes CASSPGQVANSPLHF. Full variable domain (outside the CDR3, taken from reference TRBV18 and TRBJ1-6): NAGVMQNPRHLVRRRGQEARLRCSPMKGHSHVYWYRQLPEEGLKFMVYLQKENIIDESGMPKERFSAEFPKEGPSILRIQQVVRGDSAAYFCASSPGQVANSPLHFGNGTRLTVT.

The gene calls are TRBV30 and TRBJ1-3; D remains ambiguous. The germline gives CDR1 GTSNPN, CDR2 SVGIG (reference sequence). The length of the CDR3 is 13 residues. Trimming took off 8 bases at V and 0 bases at J, with 11 bases between the two ends. The CDR3 DNA reads TGTGCCAGCGGCCGAGCCTCTGGAAACACCATATATTTT. Protein sequence: CASGRASGNTIYF.